These T cell receptor beta chains were read from a single sample in a study of shared clonotypes between healthy human individuals. Some clones are missing from TCRdb's copy, which holds only in-frame ones; the method was immunoSEQ multiplex PCR. The sample shows roughly 500,000 clones, 76% of them seen only once. Sequencing was carried out using PBMCs. Receptors were obtained from a woman aged 35 to 49 in good health. Some clones in this sample may be carry-over from other donors' samples. The conserved cysteine and the conserved F or W are not part of the CDR3 here. Fields, in order: J gene, V gene, CDR3 protein.

>TRBJ2-2|TRBV5-4
ASGGLAGGNTGELF
>TRBJ2-2|TRBV11-2
ASSLEPTSGRLLPRGELF
>TRBJ2-1|TRBV5-1
ASSHGSSGDEQF
>TRBJ1-5|TRBV28
ASSGGGTGIFGNQPQH
>TRBJ2-3|TRBV5-4
ASSPGGSDTQY
>TRBJ1-1|TRBV18
ASSPMQGDMNTEAF
>TRBJ2-5|TRBV30
AWGLSQETQY
>TRBJ2-1|TRBV19
ASSNPGQGNNEQF
>TRBJ1-5|TRBV11-2
ASSLGYAGWEPQH
>TRBJ2-1|TRBV7-2
ASSRGRDEQF
>TRBJ2-7|TRBV4-1
ASSASGLAGSYEQY
>TRBJ1-1|TRBV5-1
ASSLGSTEAF
>TRBJ2-3|TRBV5-4
ASSSGLGGSTDTQY
>TRBJ2-2|TRBV7-9
ASSLGSNTGELF
>TRBJ2-6|TRBV30
AWDVGANVLT
>TRBJ2-3|TRBV7-9
ASSLVDGRTDTQY
>TRBJ2-1|TRBV10-3
AISDSTGSEQF